The 29 T cell receptor beta chains listed next were all sequenced from one sample in a study of blood T cells in healthy people across ages. It was with a sample-barcoded 5' primer and a J-beta primer mix that a second PCR of about 7 to 12 cycles was run. TCRdb processed the 5' RACE reads anew with MiXCR; each CDR3 protein has one entry. The sample comprises 1.5 million to 2 million distinct CDR3 sequences, about two fifths of which are singletons, and roughly 23% rests with the top ten. Sequenced sample: blood. The receptors derive from a human donor in good health.

CDR3 amino acids: CASSFRDKNSPLHF. The CDR3 DNA sequence: TGTGCCAGCAGTTTTCGGGACAAAAATTCACCCCTCCACTTT. V usage is TRBV12-3 or TRBV12-4 and J usage is TRBJ1-6; the D gene is possibly TRBD1 (6 bases). CDR3 length: 14 residues. V lost 3 bases, J lost 7 bases, and 10 bases lay in between.

The chain combines TRBV2 with TRBJ2-1; D ambiguous. The CDR3 runs to 13 residues. V shed 9 bases and J shed 5 bases, with 14 bases lying between them. Germline V gene lookup returns CDR1 SNHLY and CDR2 FYNNEI. The CDR3 region is CASIRYRDNEQFF. DNA of the CDR3: TGTGCCAGTATACGCTATCGGGACAATGAGCAGTTCTTC.

This clonotype was detected only a few times. J is TRBJ2-7 and V is TRBV7-8; weak D call: TRBD2 (7 bases). The V gene's germline CDR1 is SGHVS and CDR2 FQNEAQ. The V and J ends lost 5 bases and 9 bases respectively, with 17 bases between them. The CDR3 contains 13 residues. The DNA for the CDR3 is TGTGCCAGCAGCCTAGGCGGGGGCAACGGGCAGTACTTC. Amino acid sequence: CASSLGGGNGQYF.

This chain links TRBV6-2 or TRBV6-3 with TRBJ2-5; D gene ambiguous. The V end was cut by 7 bases, the J end by 1 base, with 19 bases between. The germline V gene has CDR1 MNHEY and CDR2 SVGEGT. The CDR3 is 16 amino acids. This chain's CDR3 is CASTELPIQVQETQYF. For the CDR3, the DNA is TGTGCCAGCACCGAACTCCCCATCCAGGTCCAAGAGACCCAGTACTTC.

This clonotype was seen ten or more times. V and J are TRBV7-2 and TRBJ2-4; possibly TRBD1 for D (7 bases). V dropped 6 bases and J dropped 5 bases, with 14 bases sitting between them. This CDR3 comprises 14 residues. The germline V gene has CDR1 SGHTA and CDR2 FQGNSA. The CDR3 sequence is CASRSRDRENIQYF. The CDR3 DNA sequence: TGTGCCAGCAGATCGCGGGACAGAGAAAACATTCAGTACTTC.

V usage is TRBV24-1 and J usage is TRBJ2-6; TRBD1 agrees at 9 bases. Germline trimming cut 3 bases from V and 4 bases from J; bases unmatched to any gene: 12. The CDR3 has 19 amino acids. Germline V gene data show CDR1 as KGHDR and CDR2 as SFDVKD. The CDR3 region has the DNA TGTGCCACCAGTGATCCGGGACAGGGACAGTATGGAGGGGCCAACGTCCTGACTTTC. This translates into CATSDPGQGQYGGANVLTF.

The sample holds a few counts of this clonotype. This rearrangement joins TRBV7-9 to TRBJ2-5; a weak D match, TRBD2 (5 bases). This CDR3 has 15 amino acids. V was shortened by 10 bases and J by 1 base, with 19 bases between the two germline ends. Looked up from germline, CDR1 is SEHNR and CDR2 is FQNEAQ (reference sequence). The CDR3 nucleotides are TGTGCCACCGAAGGGAGTCCAAATACCCAAGAGACCCAGTACTTC. Translating it yields CATEGSPNTQETQYF.

V and J are TRBV2 and TRBJ1-3; perhaps TRBD1 as D (6 bases). The germline gives CDR1 SNHLY, CDR2 FYNNEI. The V end lost 4 bases, the J end lost 0 bases, and 10 bases lay between the germline ends. The length of the CDR3 is 15 residues. The CDR3 bases are TGTGCCAGCAGTGGGGGGCAACTCTCTGGAAACACCATATATTTT. Translation: CASSGGQLSGNTIYF.

This clonotype was observed a few times. V gene TRBV7-9 combines with J gene TRBJ2-1; tentatively, D is TRBD2 (6 bases). Germline lookup yields CDR1 SEHNR and CDR2 FQNEAQ (reference sequence). The CDR3 consists of 14 residues. The V end lost 5 bases, the J end lost 10 bases, and 18 bases lay between the germline ends. CDR3 coding DNA: TGTGCCAGCAGCCCACCCGGAGGGAGACTAGAGCAGTTCTTC. It codes for CASSPPGGRLEQFF.

J is TRBJ2-1 and V is TRBV6-5; TRBD1 or TRBD2 may be the D gene (5 bases each). The CDR3 runs 15 residues. Germline CDR1 and CDR2: MNHEY and SVGAGI. The V and J ends lost 11 bases and 6 bases respectively, with 23 bases between them. The CDR3 coding sequence is TGTGCCTCACCGAATCCGAGGGGTGGGGGCAATGAGCAGTTCTTC. Amino acids: CASPNPRGGGNEQFF.

This clonotype has just a few counts. The V call is TRBV29-1, the J call TRBJ1-4, with D possibly TRBD1 on 5 matching bases. The CDR3 spans 13 residues. Germline lookup yields CDR1 SQVTM and CDR2 ANQGSEA. Trimming shortened V by 3 bases and J by 4 bases, and 9 bases separated the two germline ends. The chain's CDR3 is CSVEGTGNEKLFF. The CDR3, as DNA: TGCAGCGTTGAGGGGACGGGTAATGAAAAACTGTTTTTT.

This chain links TRBV11-2 with TRBJ2-3; possibly TRBD2 for D (5 bases). The CDR3 loop spans 14 amino acids. Trimming cost V 8 bases and J 0 bases, with 12 bases left between them. In germline, CDR1 is SGHAT, CDR2 FQNNGV. The CDR3 DNA sequence: TGTGCCAGCGGTATAGCGAGGAGCACAGATACGCAGTATTTT. This encodes CASGIARSTDTQYF.

This clonotype has ten or more counts. J is TRBJ1-2 and V is TRBV12-3 or TRBV12-4; D remains ambiguous. Trimming took off 3 bases at V and 3 bases at J, with 5 bases between the two ends. CDR3 size: 12 residues. This CDR3 is CASSFQDYGYTF. CDR3 bases: TGTGCCAGCAGTTTTCAGGACTATGGCTACACCTTC.

The chain recombines TRBV10-3 with TRBJ1-5; D possibly corresponds to TRBD1 (6 bases). Looked up from germline, CDR1 is ENHRY and CDR2 is SYGVKD. The germline V and J ends were trimmed by 3 bases and 2 bases, with 8 bases remaining between them. The CDR3 covers 14 residues. This chain's CDR3 is CAISEGGGNQPQHF. DNA of the CDR3: TGTGCCATCAGTGAAGGGGGAGGCAATCAGCCCCAGCATTTT.

This clonotype was observed a few times. J is TRBJ2-1 and V is TRBV14; 10 bases align to TRBD1. The germline V gene has CDR1 SGHDN and CDR2 FVKESK. The CDR3 spans 16 residues. With 1 base clipped from V and 9 bases from J, the junction kept 9 bases outside the gene matches. CDR3 loop: CASSQGGDRGLGEQFF. DNA for the CDR3: TGTGCCAGCAGCCAAGGAGGGGACAGGGGCTTAGGTGAGCAGTTCTTC.

This clonotype turned up a few times. The chain links TRBV24-1 to TRBJ1-2; 7 nucleotides agree with TRBD1. The CDR3 length is 14 residues. CDR1 KGHDR and CDR2 SFDVKD come from the germline V gene. V shed 0 bases and J 4 bases; nucleotides not matched to a gene: 1. CDR3 bases: TGTGCCACCAGTGATTTGGACAGGGTCTATGGCTACACCTTC. Amino acid sequence: CATSDLDRVYGYTF.

This clonotype was seen only a few times. J is TRBJ1-6 and V is TRBV7-9, with unresolved D. Germline lookup yields CDR1 SEHNR and CDR2 FQNEAQ (reference sequence). The CDR3 has 14 amino acids. V was shortened by 3 bases and J by 5 bases, with 8 bases between the two germline ends. CDR3 sequence reads: CASSFGPNNSPLHF. CDR3 nucleotide sequence: TGTGCCAGCAGCTTCGGACCGAATAATTCACCCCTCCACTTT.

V gene TRBV7-2 combines with J gene TRBJ1-2, with D possibly matching TRBD1 (5 bases). CDR1 is SGHTA, CDR2 FQGNSA, per germline. Deletions cut 1 base from V and 4 bases from J, with 13 bases between. There are 15 residues in the CDR3. CDR3 nucleotides: TGTGCCAGCAGCTTAGGGGGCAGGGTAGCCTATGGCTACACCTTC. Amino acids: CASSLGGRVAYGYTF.

V is TRBV6-5 and J is TRBJ2-3, with 10 bases matching TRBD2. There are 16 residues in the CDR3. Germline assignment: CDR1 MNHEY and CDR2 SVGAGI. The trim removed 4 bases at V and 2 bases at J, leaving 6 bases unmatched. The CDR3 region is CASSSTSGEYTDTQYF. The CDR3 nucleotides are TGTGCCAGCAGTTCCACTAGCGGGGAATACACAGATACGCAGTATTTT.

This clonotype showed up just a few times. The chain joins TRBV18 to TRBJ2-6; D remains ambiguous. Trimming removed 1 base at V and 1 base at J, with 11 bases between. The CDR3 runs to 17 residues. CDR1 KGHSH and CDR2 LQKENI come from the germline V gene. The CDR3 coding sequence is TGTGCCAGCTCACCACAGACCCCTGTTTCTGGGGCCAACGTCCTGACTTTC. Amino acids: CASSPQTPVSGANVLTF.

The chain has TRBV4-3 and TRBJ2-1, with 8 positions matching TRBD2. The CDR3 has 16 amino acids. Germline V lookup: CDR1 LGHNA, CDR2 YSLEER. V lost 4 bases and J lost 3; bases outside the gene matches: 8. In DNA form, the CDR3 reads TGCGCCAGCAGCCGATCAGCGGGGGCCTTCTACAATGAGCAGTTCTTC. Protein sequence: CASSRSAGAFYNEQFF.

This clonotype has more than one count but fewer than ten. The chain combines TRBV5-5 with TRBJ1-4; a possible D gene is TRBD1 (5 bases). The CDR3 is made up of 14 amino acids. In germline, CDR1 is SGHKS, CDR2 YYEKEE (reference sequence). V was cut by 2 bases and J by 8 bases, with 13 bases left in between. Here the CDR3 DNA reads TGTGCCAGCAGCTTTCAGGGTTATGGGGAAAAACTGTTTTTT. The encoded protein is CASSFQGYGEKLFF.

This clonotype was recorded once. The CDR3 here is CASSSSWTDTQYF. The CDR3 region has the DNA TGTGCCAGCAGCTCCAGTTGGACAGATACGCAGTATTTT. V usage is TRBV5-6 and J usage is TRBJ2-3; D is uncertain. This CDR3 comprises 13 residues. V shed 3 bases and J shed 3 bases, with 8 bases lying between them. CDR1 and CDR2 (germline): SGHDT, YYEEEE.

The chain has TRBV18 and TRBJ1-2, with 10 bases lining up with TRBD1. V lost 4 bases and J lost 6; bases outside the gene matches: 11. The CDR3 is 16 amino acids. The germline CDR1 and CDR2 sequences are KGHSH and LQKENI. Here the CDR3 reads CASSQPSTGGADGYTF. Written as DNA, the CDR3 is TGTGCCAGCTCACAGCCTTCGACAGGGGGCGCGGATGGCTACACCTTC.

The J gene is TRBJ2-5, the V gene TRBV12-5, with D perhaps matching TRBD1 or TRBD2 (5 bases each). There are 14 residues in the CDR3. Trimming removed 5 bases at V and 11 bases at J, with 21 bases between. Germline values: CDR1 LGHNT, CDR2 FRNRAP. In DNA, the CDR3 is TGTGCTAGTGGTCCGGGACGGGACCTCAATGAGCAGTACTTC. It specifies CASGPGRDLNEQYF.

This clonotype has only a few counts. The rearrangement uses TRBV7-9 and TRBJ2-6; D tentatively fits TRBD1 or TRBD2 (5 bases each). The CDR3 contains 20 residues. Germline V gene sequence: CDR1 SEHNR, CDR2 FQNEAQ (reference sequence). The ends were cut back, 6 bases at V and 2 bases at J, with 26 bases in the middle. CDR3 region: CASSSTSVPGPFAGANVLTF. The CDR3 DNA sequence: TGTGCCAGCAGTTCCACCTCTGTCCCGGGACCCTTCGCTGGGGCCAACGTCCTGACTTTC.

The chain is built from TRBV7-3 and TRBJ2-4; 9 bases line up with TRBD2. The J call is uncertain, as TRBJ2-5 better fits the DNA end. CDR3 length: 18 amino acids. Germline CDR1 SGHTA, CDR2 FQGTGA. This CDR3 is CASSLPHRLAGIQETQYF. CDR3 nucleotide sequence: TGTGCCAGCAGCTTACCTCACCGTCTAGCGGGGATCCAAGAGACCCAGTACTTC.

This clonotype was observed a handful of times. This chain uses TRBV7-6 with TRBJ1-1, with 7 bases lining up with TRBD1. Germline V gene sequence: CDR1 SGHVS, CDR2 FNYEAQ. The J segment lost 0 bases and the V segment lost 5 bases, leaving 3 bases of the junction unmatched. The CDR3 is 14 residues long. CDR3 amino acids: CASSMGQLNTEAFF. CDR3 nucleotides: TGTGCCAGCAGCATGGGACAGTTGAACACTGAAGCTTTCTTT.

This clonotype showed up just a few times. This chain joins TRBV11-2 and TRBJ2-7; 9 bases are a match to TRBD1. CDR1 and CDR2 from the germline V gene are SGHAT and FQNNGV. This CDR3 region has 14 residues. Losses at the gene ends were 1 base for V and 5 bases for J; bases not matched to a gene: 3. CDR3: CASSLVHRGHEQYF. CDR3 nucleotide sequence: TGTGCCAGCAGCTTAGTGCACAGGGGGCACGAGCAGTACTTC.